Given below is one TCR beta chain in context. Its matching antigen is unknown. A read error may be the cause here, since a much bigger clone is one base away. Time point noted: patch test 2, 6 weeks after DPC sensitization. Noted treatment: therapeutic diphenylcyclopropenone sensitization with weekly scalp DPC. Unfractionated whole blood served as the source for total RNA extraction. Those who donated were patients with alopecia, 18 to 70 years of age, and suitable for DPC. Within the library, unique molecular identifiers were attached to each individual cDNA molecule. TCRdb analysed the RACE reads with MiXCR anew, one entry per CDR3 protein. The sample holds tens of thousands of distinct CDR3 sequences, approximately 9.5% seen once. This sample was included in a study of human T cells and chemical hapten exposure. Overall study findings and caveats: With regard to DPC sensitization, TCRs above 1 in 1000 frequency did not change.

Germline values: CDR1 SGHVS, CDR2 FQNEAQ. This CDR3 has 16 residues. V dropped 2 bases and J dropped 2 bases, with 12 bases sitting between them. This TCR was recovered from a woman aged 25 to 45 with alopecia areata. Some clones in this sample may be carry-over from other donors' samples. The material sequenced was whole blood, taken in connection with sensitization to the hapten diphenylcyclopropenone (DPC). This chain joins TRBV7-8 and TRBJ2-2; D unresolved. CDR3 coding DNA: TGTGCCAGCAGCTTAATAGTGGCACCTAACACCGGGGAGCTGTTTTTT. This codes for CASSLIVAPNTGELFF.